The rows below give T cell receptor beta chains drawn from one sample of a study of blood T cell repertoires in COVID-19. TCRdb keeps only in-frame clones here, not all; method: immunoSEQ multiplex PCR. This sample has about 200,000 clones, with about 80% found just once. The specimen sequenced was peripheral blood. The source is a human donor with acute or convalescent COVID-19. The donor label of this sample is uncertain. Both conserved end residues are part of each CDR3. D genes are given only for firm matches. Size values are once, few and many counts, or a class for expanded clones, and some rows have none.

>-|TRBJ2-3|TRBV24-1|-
TGTGCCACCAGCCGGGATACTGCAGATACGCAGTATTTT
CATSRDTADTQYF
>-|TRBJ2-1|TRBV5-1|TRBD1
TGCGCCAGCAGCTTGGCTGGCGGGACAGGGGGTGATGAGCAGTTCTTC
CASSLAGGTGGDEQFF
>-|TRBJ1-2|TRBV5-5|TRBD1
TGTGCCAGCAGCTTTGACAGGGGGATACGTGGCTACACCTTC
CASSFDRGIRGYTF
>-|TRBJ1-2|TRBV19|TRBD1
TGTGCCAGTACTCCGGACAGGGGAGGATACTATGGCTACACCTTC
CASTPDRGGYYGYTF
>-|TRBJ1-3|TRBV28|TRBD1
TGTGCCAGCAGTCCGCCAACAGGGGTTGGAAACACCATATATTTT
CASSPPTGVGNTIYF
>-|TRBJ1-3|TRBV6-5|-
TGTGCCAGCAGTTACTCACGACAGAGCTCTGGAAACACCATATATTTT
CASSYSRQSSGNTIYF
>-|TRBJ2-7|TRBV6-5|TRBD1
TGTGCCAGCAGTTACCGGGACAGGGGATACGAGCAGTACTTC
CASSYRDRGYEQYF
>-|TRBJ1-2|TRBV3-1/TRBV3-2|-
TGTGCCAGCAGCCTCGACAGCAGGGGCGATGGCTACACCTTC
CASSLDSRGDGYTF
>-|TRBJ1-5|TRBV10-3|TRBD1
TGTGCCATCAGTGCAACAGGGGGCAATCAGCCCCAGCATTTT
CAISATGGNQPQHF
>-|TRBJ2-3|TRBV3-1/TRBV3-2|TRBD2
TGTGCCAGCAGCCCGTCGTTAGCGGGAGGGCTCGATACGCAGTATTTT
CASSPSLAGGLDTQYF
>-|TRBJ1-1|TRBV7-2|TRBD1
TGTGCCAGCAGGTCGACAGGGTCCCGGGAAGCTTTCTTT
CASRSTGSREAFF
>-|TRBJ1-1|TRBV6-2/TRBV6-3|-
TGTGCCAGCAGTCCCTCGAGACAGCACACTGAAGCTTTCTTT
CASSPSRQHTEAFF
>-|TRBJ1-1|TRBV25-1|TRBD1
TGTGCCAGCAGTGAATGGACAGGGCCCGGTGAAGCTTTCTTT
CASSEWTGPGEAFF
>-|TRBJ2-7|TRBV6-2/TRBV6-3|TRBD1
TGTGCCAGCAGTTACTCTAGTTCAGGGGGCCCTACGACCTACGAGCAGTACTTC
CASSYSSSGGPTTYEQYF
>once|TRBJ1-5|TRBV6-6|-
TGTGCCAGCAGTTACTCATCCGGTTTCAATCAGCCCCAGCATTTT
CASSYSSGFNQPQHF
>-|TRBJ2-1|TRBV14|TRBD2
TGTGCCAGCAGCCAATTAACTAGCGCCTACAATGAGCAGTTCTTC
CASSQLTSAYNEQFF
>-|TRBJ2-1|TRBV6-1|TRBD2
TGTGCCAGCAGTTCCGGGACTAGCAAGCCCTATGAGCAGTTCTTC
CASSSGTSKPYEQFF
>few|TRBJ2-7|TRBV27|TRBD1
TGTGCCAGCAGTCCGGCAGCCGGGACAGGGTTGAACGAGCAGTACTTC
CASSPAAGTGLNEQYF
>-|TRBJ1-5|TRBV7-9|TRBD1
TGTGCCAGCAGCTTAGGGGACAGGCCCAGTCAGCCCCAGCATTTT
CASSLGDRPSQPQHF
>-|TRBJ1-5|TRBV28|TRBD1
TGTGCCAGCAGTTCGGGACAGCTAGGGATAAGCAATCAGCCCCAGCATTTT
CASSSGQLGISNQPQHF
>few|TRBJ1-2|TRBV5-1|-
TGCGCCAGCAGCTCGGGGGACGTGAACTCCTTATTCTCCTATGGCTACACCTTC
CASSSGDVNSLFSYGYTF
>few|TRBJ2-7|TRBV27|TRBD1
TGTGCCAGCAAAGGGACAGGGGCCACCTACGAGCAGTACTTC
CASKGTGATYEQYF
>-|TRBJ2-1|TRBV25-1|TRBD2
TGTGCCAGCAGTGACCCCCCAGCGGGAGACAATGAGCAGTTCTTC
CASSDPPAGDNEQFF
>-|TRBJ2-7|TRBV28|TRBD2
TGTGCCAGCAGTTTTCCGGGGCTAGCGGGAATCTACGAGCAGTACTTC
CASSFPGLAGIYEQYF
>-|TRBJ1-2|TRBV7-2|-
TGTGCCAGCAGCCCCTGGGCCACTCCAGGCTACACCTTC
CASSPWATPGYTF
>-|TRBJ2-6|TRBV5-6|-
TGTGCCAGCAGCTTGGGTGATACAGGGTCCGGGGCCAACGTCCTGACTTTC
CASSLGDTGSGANVLTF